These T cell receptor beta chains were read from a single sample in a study of blood T cell repertoires in COVID-19. Only in-frame clones appear in the TCRdb table, and some are missing; sequencing was by immunoSEQ multiplex PCR. The sample gives 170,000 or so clones, roughly nine tenths of which show up once; approximately 2% is in the top ten. The sample was peripheral blood. The receptors originated from a man aged 18-30 years who had recovered from COVID-19. Both conserved end residues are part of each CDR3. Only some rows state a clone size, as once, few, many or a class for expanded clones.

v_call	j_call	clone_size	cdr3_aa
TRBV10-3	TRBJ2-1	NA	CAIGREDEQFF
TRBV10-3	TRBJ2-7	once	CAINPGQAGYEQYF
TRBV7-8	TRBJ2-3	NA	CASSRTSITQYF
TRBV28	TRBJ2-3	NA	CASRGSRGTRATTDTQYF
TRBV15	TRBJ2-7	NA	CATSRDLTSGYEQYF
TRBV5-1	TRBJ1-1	NA	CASRAQPGTEAFF
TRBV7-2	TRBJ1-3	NA	CASLRPNPPGNTIYF
TRBV5-4	TRBJ2-3	NA	CASSYRRAADTQYF
TRBV5-4	TRBJ2-3	NA	CASSPLTSGTTDTQYF
TRBV2	TRBJ2-1	NA	CATTRELAGGHNEQFF
TRBV5-6	TRBJ1-2	NA	CASSLNRGLYGYTF
TRBV9	TRBJ2-1	NA	CASSVGTNYNEQFF
TRBV5-4	TRBJ2-5	once	CASSFRLAGGVETQYF
TRBV9	TRBJ2-6	NA	CASSTGGAGANVLTF
TRBV24-1	TRBJ2-1	few	CATSDSAVDEQFF
TRBV27	TRBJ2-1	NA	CASSVDRDTLYNEQFF
TRBV5-1	TRBJ2-3	NA	CASSSGPGGGTDTQYF
TRBV2	TRBJ2-1	NA	CASMSINEQFF
TRBV7-8	TRBJ1-1	NA	CASSFGGLNTEAFF
TRBV5-4	TRBJ2-3	NA	CASSLGLAASTDTQYF
TRBV20-1	TRBJ2-1	NA	CSASRLAGDSNEQFF
TRBV5-5	TRBJ2-1	NA	CASSATDNEQFF
TRBV6-5	TRBJ2-2	NA	CASKIQGMVRELFF
TRBV5-1	TRBJ2-3	few	CASSLASQGLSTDTQYF
TRBV19	TRBJ2-2	NA	CASSLAGVVTGELFF
TRBV10-3	TRBJ1-4	NA	CATQGINEKLFF
TRBV4-3	TRBJ2-7	NA	CASSQRTGPHEQYF
TRBV7-2	TRBJ2-3	NA	CAIGRGGGRTDTQYF
TRBV2	TRBJ2-7	NA	CASSSDSSSYEQYF
TRBV7-9	TRBJ2-3	once	CASSPGLAGSDTQYF
TRBV9	TRBJ2-3	NA	CASSIPNGEAGEGDTDTQYF